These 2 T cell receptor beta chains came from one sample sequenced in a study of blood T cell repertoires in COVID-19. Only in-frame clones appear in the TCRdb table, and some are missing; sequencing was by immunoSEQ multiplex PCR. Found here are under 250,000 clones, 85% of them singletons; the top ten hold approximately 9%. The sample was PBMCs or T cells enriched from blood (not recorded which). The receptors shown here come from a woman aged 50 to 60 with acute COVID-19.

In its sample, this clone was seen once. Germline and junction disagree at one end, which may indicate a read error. In DNA form, the CDR3 reads TGTGCCAGCAGGGAAGGAGGGCAGCCAAACGAGCAGTTCTTC. Translating it yields CASREGGQPNEQFF. J is TRBJ2-1 and V is TRBV6-1; tentative D call: TRBD2 (6 bases). The CDR3 has 14 amino acids. Germline values: CDR1 MNHNS, CDR2 SASEGT.

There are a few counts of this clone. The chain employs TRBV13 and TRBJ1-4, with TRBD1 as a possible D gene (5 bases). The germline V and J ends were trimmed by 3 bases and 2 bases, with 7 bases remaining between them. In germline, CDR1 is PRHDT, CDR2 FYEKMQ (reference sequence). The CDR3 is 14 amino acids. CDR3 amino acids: CASSLGGTNEKLFF. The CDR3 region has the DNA TGTGCCAGCAGCTTGGGGGGGACTAATGAAAAACTGTTTTTT.